This T cell receptor (beta chain) was retrieved from a study of identical twins. Overall study results and limits: Donors were not followed over many years; analysis was cross-sectional. Twin pairs' shared out-of-frame alpha sequences were enriched in low generation probability.

The V gene lost 7 bases and the J gene lost 0 bases, with 16 bases spanning the gap. This CDR3 region has 14 residues. Germline V gene data show CDR1 as SQVTM and CDR2 as ANQGSEA. This clonotype was counted a few times. Its specificity is unknown. Via MiXCR, TCRdb re-called the 5' RACE reads, giving one row per CDR3 protein. The table has hundreds of thousands of distinct CDR3 sequences, around 8.6% seen once. The sample also formed part of further work on yellow fever vaccine responses in identical twins.

This clonotype was sampled from a woman between 18 and 30 years old in good health. The sequenced sample was PBMCs. The V and J genes are TRBV29-1 and TRBJ2-7, with D possibly being TRBD1 (5 bases). The CDR3 spells CSALQATSSYEQYF. CDR3 bases: TGCAGCGCATTACAGGCAACGAGCTCCTACGAGCAGTACTTC.